This T cell receptor (beta chain) was found in a study of T cell repertoires in ileal Crohn's disease (dated by TCRdb to about 2019). General notes on the study: Median disease duration was approximately 8.3 years, and around 40% of patients were identified as active smokers at the time of surgery. Every patient underwent surgery because of a complication, which was stricturing disease in approximately 61% and penetrating disease in 39%. Roughly half of the patients were given postoperative therapy, with around 20 on anti-TNF agents and roughly twelve on thiopurines. M6 samples were neoterminal ileum biopsies taken at postoperative colonoscopy. TCR repertoire analysis was done in about 57 Crohn's disease patients from a prospective multicentre cohort. Running in parallel with the study was a multicentre cohort set up to find predictors of early endoscopic recurrence following ileocolonic resection. A Rutgeerts score above i0 was used to define endoscopic postoperative recurrence. A total of some 150 mucosal samples from some 57 patients were sequenced, collected from several sites on the surgical specimen and at postoperative endoscopy.

For commercial TCRB immunosequencing, approximately 460 nanograms of biopsy DNA were submitted for each sample. Adaptive Biotechnology amplified the CDR3 regions from genomic DNA with a two-step multiplex PCR designed to control amplification bias. Primers for every V and J gene segment were used in the first PCR, and barcodes and Illumina adapters were added in the second PCR. CDR3 libraries were sequenced using an Illumina instrument. The source study handled its data this way. Vendor-provided pipelines were combined with custom analysis of raw data in R/Bioconductor under R version 3.3.0. Clonality, which ranges from 0 to 1, was calculated as the inverse of the normalised Shannon entropy across all productive clones. The repertoire share taken up by the top 100 clones defined high-frequency clones, and only clones that passed a 95% confidence test were kept. The Simpson index measured repertoire diversity, and the Morisita-Horn index measured overlap between samples. The table comes from immuneACCESS by way of TCRdb, which keeps in-frame sequences with V and J called. Part of the clones is missing from these tables; in studies checked, under half for an unresolved V gene and the rest for unknown reasons. V and J calls and clone size are as listed in that table; D and trimming were resolved from the DNA. Counted in this sample were over 1,500 clones; around 89% of them appeared once. The biggest ten clones account for roughly 6.5% of the sample.

According to the germline V gene (reference sequence), CDR1 reads GTSNPN and CDR2 reads SVGIG. Trimming at the junction amounts to 6 bases on V and 0 bases on J, and the germline ends lie 12 bases apart. Measured from the cysteine to the phenylalanine, the CDR3 is 14 residues long. Only the CDR3 part of the read is kept: 42 bases, read in frame from the first base. According to the study, the label for this sample's time point signals: neoterminal ileum biopsy at postoperative endoscopy, about 6 months after surgery. Adults with ileal or ileocolonic Crohn's disease for whom ileocolonic resection was indicated were considered eligible. Whole ileal mucosal biopsies were kept frozen at -80 degrees C prior to DNA extraction. Genomic DNA was extracted from frozen whole biopsies using a TRizol-based method and was quantified with a NanoDrop 2000 spectrophotometer. Results the study describes overall, beyond this receptor: Postoperative endoscopy timing varied within the first year after surgery, with a median delay of approximately 6.9 months. A significantly higher proportion of clonal expansions was observed in active smokers at surgery than in non-smokers (approximately 26% vs 17%, p=0.02). Mucosal CD4 and CD8 T cells were sorted and sequenced only in a subgroup of patients, the size of which was not stated. Endoscopic recurrence was found to be associated with higher high-frequency clone percentages at surgery, and recurrence was observed in all patients with clonality above 26.8% (18/57). More high-frequency clones were carried by sorted CD8 T cells than by CD4 T cells, suggesting that mucosal expansions were mainly CD8.

For this clone: This receptor's antigen is unknown. No qualities accompany the bases; no much larger clone lies one base away.

The sequence links TRBV30 to TRBJ1-3, with the D gene call left open. Sequencing used ileal tissue. The clonotype originates from an adult with Crohn's disease. The DNA is as follows: TGTGCCTGCCTAAAACTCAACTCTGGAAACACCATATATTTT. It encodes CACLKLNSGNTIYF.